These T cell receptor beta chains were read from a single sample in a study of T-cell reconstitution after alpha-beta-depleted transplantation in children. TCRdb recomputed calls from the PCR reads with MiXCR, one row per CDR3 protein. The sample consists of about 200,000 distinct CDR3 sequences, approximately 6.9% of them appearing once. This material consisted of PBMCs, taken before TCRalphabeta/CD19-depleted stem cell transplant. Receptor source: a boy between 2 and 10 years old with acute lymphoblastic leukemia, due to receive a stem cell transplant. Both conserved end residues are part of each CDR3. D genes are given only for firm matches. Expanded clones get a size class; other rows say once, few or many, or leave the size out.

clone_size,v_call,d_call,j_call,cdr3_nt,cdr3_aa
many,TRBV5-5,NA,TRBJ1-6,TGTGCCAGCAGCTTAAGGGGCCCCCTCCACTTT,CASSLRGPLHF
many,TRBV20-1,NA,TRBJ2-3,TGCAGTGCTGGAACAGGGACTAGCACAGATACGCAGTATTTT,CSAGTGTSTDTQYF
many,TRBV7-2,NA,TRBJ2-6,TGTGCCAGCAGCTTAAGAGTATCTGGGGCCAACGTCCTGACTTTC,CASSLRVSGANVLTF
NA,TRBV20-1,NA,TRBJ1-4,TGCAGTGCCGTCACAGAGACATTGTCGAATGAAAAACTGTTTTTT,CSAVTETLSNEKLFF
NA,TRBV20-1,NA,TRBJ2-7,TGCAGTGCTGGGGGTGCAGGGAGCTCCTACGAGCAGTACTTC,CSAGGAGSSYEQYF
medium-sized,TRBV27,TRBD1,TRBJ1-2,TGTGCCAGCAGTTTCGCCTTCCAGGGGGCTAAGAATGGCTACACCTTC,CASSFAFQGAKNGYTF
NA,TRBV30,NA,TRBJ1-1,TGTGCCTGGAGTGTTTCGGTCTCTGAAGCTTTCTTT,CAWSVSVSEAFF
many,TRBV11-2,TRBD1,TRBJ2-1,TGTGCCAGCATGCTTGACAGGGCGTCTTGGTTCTTC,CASMLDRASWFF
NA,TRBV12-3/TRBV12-4,NA,TRBJ1-2,TGTGCCAGCAGTCGGGCCAGACAATGGGCGAACTATGGCTACACCTTC,CASSRARQWANYGYTF
many,TRBV12-3/TRBV12-4,TRBD1,TRBJ1-3,TGTGCCAGCAGTTCGACAGGGCGCGGAAACACCATATATTTT,CASSSTGRGNTIYF
many,TRBV7-2,NA,TRBJ2-5,TGTGCCAGCAGCAAGGGACTAGAGACCCAGTACTTC,CASSKGLETQYF
many,TRBV27,NA,TRBJ1-6,TGTGCCAGCAGGATGAACAGCGTTAATTCACCCCTCCACTTT,CASRMNSVNSPLHF
many,TRBV25-1,TRBD2,TRBJ2-5,TGTGCCAGCAGTGAATATAGTGTTGGCCTAGCGGGGGGTCTACAAGAGACCCAGTACTTC,CASSEYSVGLAGGLQETQYF
many,TRBV20-1,NA,TRBJ1-2,TGCAGTGCTAGAGATTACGGGGGGTCCTATGGCTACACCTTC,CSARDYGGSYGYTF
NA,TRBV11-2,NA,TRBJ2-5,TGTGCCAGCAGCAAGGGCCCGCGCCGTCGGGGCCATGAAAAGATACAAGAGACCCAGTACTTC,CASSKGPRRRGHEKIQETQYF
NA,TRBV6-4,TRBD2,TRBJ2-3,TGTGCCAGCAGCGCCTCTAGCGGGGGTGTTGATACGCAGTATTTT,CASSASSGGVDTQYF
many,TRBV20-1,TRBD2,TRBJ2-1,TGCAGTGCTAGGAGCTCTAGCGGGACCTATGAGCAGTTCTTC,CSARSSSGTYEQFF
few,TRBV7-2,NA,TRBJ1-2,TGTGCCAGCAGCTTAGAAGTGAACTATGGCTACACCTTC,CASSLEVNYGYTF
NA,TRBV7-2,TRBD1,TRBJ1-2,TGTGCCAGCAGCCTCCAACCCCCACAGGGGGGACTTGGCTACACCTTC,CASSLQPPQGGLGYTF
many,TRBV29-1,TRBD2,TRBJ2-1,TGCAGCGTTGTGTCTAGCGGGGGGGCTAGGGAGCAGTTCTTC,CSVVSSGGAREQFF
few,TRBV4-2,TRBD1,TRBJ1-2,TGTGCCAGCAGCCAAGATATCACAGGGGGCGTCTATGGCTACACCTTC,CASSQDITGGVYGYTF
few,TRBV6-5,TRBD1,TRBJ1-3,TGTGCCAGCAGTTACTCGACAGGGAGCCACACCATATATTTT,CASSYSTGSHTIYF
many,TRBV20-1,TRBD1,TRBJ2-7,TGCAGTGCTAATGACAGGGTTCAGAACGAGCAGTACTTC,CSANDRVQNEQYF
NA,TRBV15,NA,TRBJ1-6,TGTGCCACCAGCAGAGATCGGGCCAGCTCCTATAATTCACCCCTCCACTTT,CATSRDRASSYNSPLHF
NA,TRBV20-1,NA,TRBJ2-5,TGCAGTGCCCAGAGAGGGGAGTACCAAGAGACCCAGTACTTC,CSAQRGEYQETQYF
many,TRBV28,TRBD2,TRBJ2-7,TGTGCCAGCAGTCCCGCGGGGGGGAGTCCGTTCTACGAGCAGTACTTC,CASSPAGGSPFYEQYF
many,TRBV7-9,NA,TRBJ2-1,TGTGCCAGCACCTACGGGACGCTGCCCTACAATGAGCAGTTCTTC,CASTYGTLPYNEQFF
few,TRBV27,NA,TRBJ2-7,TGTGCCAGCGGCCTGGGGACTCACCCCTACGAGCAGTACTTC,CASGLGTHPYEQYF
many,TRBV20-1,NA,TRBJ2-1,TGCAGTGCTAGCCCTAGCGGTTCCCTTGACAGGGAGCAGTTCTTC,CSASPSGSLDREQFF
NA,TRBV7-2,NA,TRBJ2-1,TGTGCCAGCAGCTTAGTCGGGGCTAGCTCCGCTGAGCAGTTCTTC,CASSLVGASSAEQFF
few,TRBV2,TRBD1,TRBJ2-3,TGTGCCAGCAGTGGGACAGGGGCAACCACAGATACGCAGTATTTT,CASSGTGATTDTQYF
few,TRBV12-3/TRBV12-4,TRBD1,TRBJ2-3,TGTGCCAGCAGTCTGGACAGGCGGAGCACAGATACGCAGTATTTT,CASSLDRRSTDTQYF
NA,TRBV18,TRBD2,TRBJ2-1,TGTGCCAGCTCACTTACCACCGGGACTAGCAAATACAATGAGCAGTTCTTC,CASSLTTGTSKYNEQFF
few,TRBV4-3,TRBD2,TRBJ2-2,TGCGCCAGCAGCCACGCGGGGGGGAACACCGGGGAGCTGTTTTTT,CASSHAGGNTGELFF
many,TRBV25-1,TRBD2,TRBJ2-3,TGTGCCAGCAGTGAATTTCTAGCGGGCACAGATACGCAGTATTTT,CASSEFLAGTDTQYF
few,TRBV20-1,NA,TRBJ2-7,TGCAGTGCTAGTATGCAGACGTACGAGCAGTACTTC,CSASMQTYEQYF
NA,TRBV2,TRBD1,TRBJ1-1,TGTGCCAGCAGTTGGGACAGGGAAGTACTGATGGCCACTGAAGCTTTCTTT,CASSWDREVLMATEAFF
many,TRBV20-1,NA,TRBJ2-1,TGCAGTGCTAGAGGCCCTAGCAGGTATGAGCAGTTCTTC,CSARGPSRYEQFF
many,TRBV7-9,NA,TRBJ2-5,TGTGCCTCGGATGGCGGCTTCGCCCAAGAGACCCAGTACTTC,CASDGGFAQETQYF
many,TRBV5-1,NA,TRBJ1-2,TGCGCCAGCAGTGACGACACCGGAGCTGCCTATAACTATGGCTACACCTTC,CASSDDTGAAYNYGYTF
many,TRBV28,NA,TRBJ2-1,TGTGCCAGCAGTTTACCAGGGATAAATGAGCAGTTCTTC,CASSLPGINEQFF
many,TRBV28,NA,TRBJ1-4,TGTGCCAGCAGTTTCGCAGGAACGAATGAAAAACTGTTTTTT,CASSFAGTNEKLFF
few,TRBV7-6,TRBD2,TRBJ2-5,TGTGCCAGCAGCTTAGACAGACTAGCGGGAGAGACCCAGTACTTC,CASSLDRLAGETQYF
NA,TRBV20-1,NA,TRBJ1-2,TGCAGTGCTTTAGGGGGGGGTGGGGAGGAGACCTATGGCTACACCTTC,CSALGGGGEETYGYTF
many,TRBV28,TRBD1,TRBJ1-2,TGTGCCAGCAGTTCGGGACAGGGAGATCTCTACACCTTC,CASSSGQGDLYTF
many,TRBV11-3,NA,TRBJ2-2,TGTGCCAGCCAATTCGGGGCTCGGGCCGGGGAGCTGTTTTTT,CASQFGARAGELFF
many,TRBV6-1,NA,TRBJ2-5,TGTGCCAGCAGTGAAGAGGCAGCCGGGACTCTGAAAGAGACCCAGTACTTC,CASSEEAAGTLKETQYF